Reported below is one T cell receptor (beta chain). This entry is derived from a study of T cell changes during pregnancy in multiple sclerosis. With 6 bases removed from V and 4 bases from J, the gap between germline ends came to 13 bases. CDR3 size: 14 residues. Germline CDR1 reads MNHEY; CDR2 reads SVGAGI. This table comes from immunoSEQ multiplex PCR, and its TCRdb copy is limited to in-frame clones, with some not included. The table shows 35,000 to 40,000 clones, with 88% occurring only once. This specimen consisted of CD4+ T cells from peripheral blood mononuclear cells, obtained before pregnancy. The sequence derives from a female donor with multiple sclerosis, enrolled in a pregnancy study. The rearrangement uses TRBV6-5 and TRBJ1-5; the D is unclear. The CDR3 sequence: CASSREGRNQPQHF. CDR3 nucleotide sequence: TGTGCCAGCAGCCGGGAAGGCCGAAATCAGCCCCAGCATTTT.